The 3 T cell receptor beta chains presented below share a single source sample, sequenced in a study of a mutant IDH1 vaccine in newly diagnosed glioma. Using immunoSEQ multiplex PCR, the repertoire was profiled, and TCRdb retains in-frame clones only, with some absent. The repertoire has roughly 56,000 clones, about 71% of them found once; the top ten carry less than 6.5%. Their antigen targets remain unknown. Time point here: week 47, end of study. The content of each vaccine dose was 300 ug of mutant IDH1 20-mer peptide, and topical imiquimod accompanied it. The sample was PBMCs, taken from a glioma patient whose treatment included an IDH1 peptide vaccine. These receptors were taken from a man aged 50-59 years with glioma.

The chain carries TRBV11-3 and TRBJ2-7; perhaps TRBD1 as D (6 bases). This CDR3 spans 13 amino acids. The germline V and J ends were trimmed by 2 bases and 3 bases, with 8 bases remaining between them. The V gene's germline CDR1 is SGHNT and CDR2 YENEEA. The CDR3 reads CASSLSQGYEQYF. DNA for the CDR3: TGTGCCAGCAGCTTATCACAGGGCTACGAGCAGTACTTC.

J is TRBJ2-2 and V is TRBV9; tentative D call: TRBD1 (5 bases). Per germline, CDR1 SGDLS and CDR2 YYNGEE. The CDR3 contains 16 residues. Between the trimmed V and J ends, which lost 1 base and 2 bases, there was a span of 12 bases. This CDR3 is CASSVRGRGNTGELFF. For the CDR3, the DNA is TGTGCCAGCAGCGTAAGGGGTAGGGGTAACACCGGGGAGCTGTTTTTT.

The chain is built from TRBV19 and TRBJ2-5, with 7 bases matching TRBD1. J lost 3 bases, V lost 5 bases, and 3 bases had no gene match. The CDR3 sequence is 13 residues long. The germline CDR1 and CDR2 sequences are LNHDA and SQIVND (reference sequence). DNA for the CDR3: TGTGCCAGTAGTTGGGACAGAGAAGAGACCCAGTACTTC. Residues: CASSWDREETQYF.